Detailed here is one T cell receptor beta chain. Antigen unknown. This CDR3 contains 12 residues. Germline assignment: CDR1 SNHLY and CDR2 FYNNEI. V trimming: 6 bases; J trimming: 11 bases; junction bases outside the gene matches: 4. The record originates from a study of beta chain features in type 1 diabetes. Study-level findings and limits: A closer apparent resemblance between naive, central memory and Treg TCRB repertoires was seen in patients than in healthy donors.

Expressed TCRB transcripts were sequenced because the entire RNA isolate underwent reverse transcription. Generated by immunoSEQ multiplex PCR, the TCRdb table keeps only in-frame clones and is missing some. The sample lists about 250,000 clones; around an eighth were seen once. The material sequenced was naive CD4+ T cells from blood. The sequence came from a woman aged 40 to 49 in good health. The rearrangement links TRBV2 to TRBJ1-5; TRBD1 agrees at 10 bases. The CDR3 nucleotides are TGTGCCAGCAGAGGACAGGGGGGGTCCCAGCATTTT. Protein product: CASRGQGGSQHF.